This T cell receptor beta chain was recovered during a study of T cell repertoires in aging, cancer and after chemotherapy. About the research overall: The full dataset contained roughly 8.8 million TCR reads.

CDR3 size: 14 residues. V lost 7 bases and J 0 bases, leaving 10 bases between the germline ends. Per the germline V gene, CDR1 is LNHNV and CDR2 is YYDKDF (reference sequence). Rearranged V-D-J TRB sequences were amplified with a mixed TRB-A/B primer pool. Each CDR3 protein gets one entry after TCRdb re-called the multiplex PCR reads with MiXCR. The sample contains approximately 11,000 distinct CDR3 sequences, 35% to 50% of which appear only once. The template was genomic DNA from peripheral blood, not RNA. The chain links TRBV15 to TRBJ1-5; D is unresolved. The receptor was isolated from a human donor in good health. Sequencing used blood. Here the CDR3 DNA reads TGTGCCACCAATACAGAGTCTAGCAATCAGCCCCAGCATTTT. Translated, it gives CATNTESSNQPQHF.